Below are 18 T cell receptor beta chains sequenced from a single sample in a study of blood T cells in healthy people across ages. A J-beta primer mix and a sample-barcoded 5' primer were used in a second PCR of roughly 6 to 12 cycles. TCRdb reprocessed the 5' RACE reads via MiXCR and lists one record per CDR3 protein. The table shows 2 million or so distinct CDR3 sequences, with approximately 50% occurring only once. The sample taken for sequencing was blood. The receptors shown here come from a woman between 35 and 50 years old in good health.

There are a few counts of this clonotype. V gene TRBV11-2 combines with J gene TRBJ2-3; 10 bases line up with TRBD2. The germline CDR1 and CDR2 sequences are SGHAT and FQNNGV. V was clipped by 5 bases and J by 8 bases; unmatched bases: 10. This CDR3 spans 15 amino acids. CDR3 protein: CASSPPGLASGTQYF. The CDR3, as DNA: TGTGCCAGCAGCCCCCCGGGACTAGCGTCCGGTACGCAGTATTTT.

This clonotype was detected ten times or more. J is TRBJ2-7 and V is TRBV29-1; 8 bases map to TRBD1. The germline V gene has CDR1 SQVTM and CDR2 ANQGSEA. The V segment lost 7 bases and the J segment 0 bases; nucleotides outside the gene matches: 8. The CDR3 length is 14 residues. DNA for the CDR3: TGCAGCGCCCTGTCGGGACAGGTCTCCTACGAGCAGTACTTC. Its translation: CSALSGQVSYEQYF.

V is TRBV9 and J is TRBJ1-1, with D possibly being TRBD1 (6 bases). The ends were cut back, 4 bases at V and 1 base at J, with 17 bases in the middle. Germline CDR1 is SGDLS and CDR2 is YYNGEE. There are 16 residues in the CDR3. CDR3 loop: CASSLTGAVWNTEAFF. CDR3 DNA sequence: TGTGCCAGCAGCTTGACAGGAGCCGTATGGAACACTGAAGCTTTCTTT.

This clonotype was counted only a few times. The chain combines TRBV27 with TRBJ2-1, with 7 positions matching TRBD2. The V segment lost 8 bases and the J segment 5 bases; nucleotides outside the gene matches: 12. CDR3 size: 15 residues. The germline V gene encodes CDR1 MNHEY and CDR2 SMNVEV (reference sequence). CDR3 sequence reads: CASREAPRGDNEQFF. CDR3 nucleotide sequence: TGTGCCAGCCGAGAGGCACCTCGGGGGGACAATGAGCAGTTCTTC.

The gene calls are TRBV9 and TRBJ1-6; perhaps TRBD1 as D (5 bases). Germline V gene sequence: CDR1 SGDLS, CDR2 YYNGEE. Trimming left V 0 bases short and J 9 bases short, with 16 bases between. The CDR3 is 16 residues long. The CDR3 spells CASSVERGLLPSPLHF. CDR3 coding DNA: TGTGCCAGCAGCGTAGAACGGGGCCTTCTCCCTTCACCCCTCCACTTT.

This clonotype was observed at least ten times. V usage is TRBV7-2 and J usage is TRBJ2-7; D call uncertain. Trimming shortened V by 6 bases and J by 4 bases, and 16 bases separated the two germline ends. The length of the CDR3 is 14 residues. CDR1 SGHTA and CDR2 FQGNSA come from the germline V gene. In DNA form, the CDR3 reads TGTGCCAGCAGTTTTTCGGGCGAGGTATACGAGCAGTACTTC. This sequence encodes CASSFSGEVYEQYF.

The genes are TRBV20-1 and TRBJ1-4, with TRBD1 matching 9 bases. Germline lookup yields CDR1 DFQATT and CDR2 SNEGSKA (reference sequence). This CDR3 region has 14 residues. With 0 bases clipped from V and 11 bases from J, the junction kept 7 bases outside the gene matches. Written as DNA, the CDR3 is TGCAGTGCTAGAGAGGGGACAGGGAAGGGGAAACTGTTTTTT. This sequence encodes CSAREGTGKGKLFF.

This clonotype was picked up many times. The rearrangement joins TRBV19 to TRBJ2-7; 9 bases line up with TRBD1. This CDR3 has 14 residues. J gave up 1 base and V 3 bases, and 1 base lay outside the gene matches. CDR1 and CDR2 (germline): LNHDA, SQIVND (reference sequence). CDR3 residues: CASSIGTGSYEQYF. CDR3 nucleotides: TGTGCCAGTAGTATCGGGACAGGGTCCTACGAGCAGTACTTC.

The chain joins TRBV27 to TRBJ2-1, with 9 nucleotides matching TRBD1. The junction had 13 bases not matched to a gene; V was cut back by 3 bases and J by 7 bases. The CDR3 is made up of 17 amino acids. Germline lookup yields CDR1 MNHEY and CDR2 SMNVEV (reference sequence). The CDR3 nucleotides are TGTGCCAGCAGTTTCCAACTAAAGGGACAGGGAAGGAATGAGCAGTTCTTC. Translating gives CASSFQLKGQGRNEQFF.

The chain uses TRBV20-1 and TRBJ1-5, with D perhaps TRBD1 (6 bases). Per the germline V gene, CDR1 is DFQATT and CDR2 is SNEGSKA (reference sequence). The CDR3 runs 17 residues. Trimming shortened V by 1 base and J by 4 bases, and 20 bases separated the two germline ends. CDR3 region: CSARGPTGGTRNQPQHF. CDR3 nucleotides: TGCAGTGCTAGAGGACCAACGGGCGGGACAAGGAATCAGCCCCAGCATTTT.

This clonotype was observed a few times. V and J are TRBV6-5 and TRBJ2-7; no firm D call. The CDR3 is 14 amino acids. The V and J ends lost 5 bases and 4 bases respectively, with 15 bases between them. Germline lookup yields CDR1 MNHEY and CDR2 SVGAGI. This chain's CDR3 is CASSPSMGPYEQYF. The CDR3 DNA reads TGTGCCAGCAGTCCGTCTATGGGTCCATACGAGCAGTACTTC.

This clonotype showed up just a few times. V and J are TRBV20-1 and TRBJ2-5; 14 bases are shared with TRBD2. The CDR3 is 17 amino acids. With V trimmed by 6 bases and J by 1 base, 10 bases remained unmatched. Germline V gene data show CDR1 as DFQATT and CDR2 as SNEGSKA (reference sequence). CDR3 sequence reads: CSAKGLAGGLAQETQYF. The CDR3 nucleotides read TGCAGTGCAAAAGGACTAGCGGGGGGACTAGCCCAAGAGACCCAGTACTTC.

This chain joins TRBV6-5 and TRBJ2-1; 11 bases fit TRBD2. Germline CDR1 and CDR2: MNHEY and SVGAGI. This CDR3 is 17 amino acids long. V was pared by 2 bases and J by 2 bases, with 5 bases of the junction left unmatched. The CDR3 protein is CASSYAPLAGAYNEQFF. The CDR3 DNA sequence: TGTGCCAGCAGTTACGCCCCACTAGCGGGGGCCTACAATGAGCAGTTCTTC.

This clonotype was detected a few times. This chain joins TRBV29-1 and TRBJ2-5; D is undetermined. Looked up from germline, CDR1 is SQVTM and CDR2 is ANQGSEA. Trimming took 5 bases from V and 2 from J, leaving 15 bases between them. The CDR3 sequence is 14 residues long. CDR3 loop: CSVPTWTLQETQYF. CDR3 sequence (DNA): TGCAGCGTTCCGACTTGGACGCTACAAGAGACCCAGTACTTC.

The chain is built from TRBV5-1 and TRBJ2-1; 13 bases map to TRBD2. CDR3 size: 15 residues. Losses at the gene ends were 4 bases for V and 10 bases for J; bases not matched to a gene: 8. Germline CDR1 SGHRS, CDR2 YFSETQ. The CDR3 sequence is CASSELAGGLEEQFF. The CDR3 bases are TGCGCCAGCAGCGAACTAGCGGGGGGGCTAGAGGAGCAGTTCTTC.

The genes are TRBV14 and TRBJ2-1, with D perhaps matching TRBD1 (6 bases). Germline V lookup: CDR1 SGHDN, CDR2 FVKESK. The V end was cut by 4 bases, the J end by 5 bases, with 21 bases between. CDR3 length: 17 residues. The CDR3 DNA reads TGTGCCAGCAGCCCCGGACAGATGACCCCCCTCAACAATGAGCAGTTCTTC. It translates to CASSPGQMTPLNNEQFF.

This sequence joins TRBV20-1 and TRBJ1-6, with D maybe TRBD1 (5 bases). This CDR3 has 15 amino acids. In germline, CDR1 is DFQATT, CDR2 SNEGSKA (reference sequence). Trimming took 6 bases from V and 8 from J, leaving 20 bases between them. The CDR3 loop reads CSATGDRTKHSPLHF. CDR3 nucleotide sequence: TGCAGTGCAACGGGGGATAGGACAAAACATTCACCCCTCCACTTT.

The chain uses TRBV5-1 and TRBJ2-6; D might be TRBD1 (5 bases). There are 15 residues in the CDR3. CDR1 SGHRS and CDR2 YFSETQ come from the germline V gene. Trimming left V 3 bases short and J 8 bases short, with 15 bases between. CDR3 protein: CASSSQGPPTNVLTF. Written as DNA, the CDR3 is TGCGCCAGCAGCTCGCAGGGTCCCCCAACCAACGTCCTGACTTTC. The full variable domain, with the rest looked up from reference TRBV5-1 and TRBJ2-6, is KAGVTQTPRYLIKTRGQQVTLSCSPISGHRSVSWYQQTPGQGLQFLFEYFSETQRNKGNFPGRFSGRQFSNSRSEMNVSTLELGDSALYLCASSSQGPPTNVLTFGAGSRLTVL.